These 25 T cell receptor beta chains originate from one sample sequenced in a study of Graves' ophthalmopathy and Graves' hyperthyroidism. From RNA, the CDR3 regions of TCR beta chains were amplified and sequenced. HTBI primers primed a first-round RT-PCR, and a second-round multiplex PCR followed. TCRdb used MiXCR to reprocess the multiplex PCR reads, holding one entry per CDR3 protein. The sample includes almost 750,000 distinct CDR3 sequences, 35% to 50% of them seen just once. The sample consisted of peripheral blood. These TCRs come from an adult man with Graves' ophthalmopathy.

This clonotype was detected only a few times. The J gene is TRBJ1-1, the V gene TRBV25-1, with 8 bases lining up with TRBD1. Germline V gene sequence: CDR1 MGHDK, CDR2 SYGVNS. V shed 5 bases, J shed 1 base, and the junction held 6 bases outside the gene matches. This CDR3 is 15 amino acids long. The DNA for the CDR3 is TGTGCCAGCAGTTCCTCAGGGGGCAGGAACACTGAAGCTTTCTTT. Translation: CASSSSGGRNTEAFF.

This clonotype was counted many times. The chain combines TRBV20-1 with TRBJ2-7; 11 bases fit TRBD2. Germline V gene data show CDR1 as DFQATT and CDR2 as SNEGSKA (reference sequence). The V segment lost 5 bases and the J segment 3 bases; nucleotides outside the gene matches: 6. The CDR3 is 14 residues long. Here the CDR3 reads CSAQGSGRDYEQYF. The DNA of the CDR3 is TGCAGTGCTCAAGGTAGCGGGAGGGACTACGAGCAGTACTTC.

The chain employs TRBV25-1 and TRBJ2-7, with no clear D. Trimming pared 2 bases from V and 6 bases from J, leaving 11 bases between. The CDR3 extends over 13 amino acids. Germline CDR1 MGHDK, CDR2 SYGVNS. The CDR3 bases are TGTGCCAGCAGTGAAGACCCTCGTAGCGAGCAGTACTTC. It codes for CASSEDPRSEQYF.

About this clonotype: A much larger clone lies a single base off, so this may be a read error. The V gene is TRBV10-3, the J gene TRBJ1-2, with D tentatively TRBD1 (6 bases). The CDR3 spans 17 residues. Germline lookup yields CDR1 ENHRY and CDR2 SYGVKD. CDR3 sequence reads: CATSEDRPTGSMGGYTF. CDR3 DNA: TGTGCCACCAGTGAGGACCGACCGACAGGCTCCATGGGTGGCTACACCTTC.

In the case of this clonotype: A read error may be the cause here, since a much bigger clone is one base away. The V call is TRBV7-2, the J call TRBJ1-5; weak D call: TRBD1 (5 bases). Germline V gives CDR1 SGHTA, CDR2 FQGNSA. This CDR3 spans 15 amino acids. V lost 1 base, J lost 5 bases, and 12 bases lay in between. This CDR3 reads CASSLVRVGYQPQHF. The CDR3 DNA reads TGTGCCAGCAGCTTAGTCAGGGTAGGCTATCAGCCCCAGCATTTT.

CDR3 DNA: TGTGCCACCAGCAGCTTAGTAGGTTCAGGGGCCAACGTCCTGACTTTC. Translating it yields CATSSLVGSGANVLTF. The J gene is TRBJ2-6, the V gene TRBV15, with unresolved D. Trimming pared 3 bases from V and 4 bases from J, leaving 13 bases between. This CDR3 spans 16 amino acids. Per germline, CDR1 LNHNV and CDR2 YYDKDF (reference sequence).

The V call is TRBV5-6, the J call TRBJ2-3; TRBD2 agrees at 12 bases. The CDR3 sequence is 18 residues long. CDR1 SGHDT and CDR2 YYEEEE come from the germline V gene. The V and J ends lost 3 bases and 4 bases, in that order; junction bases with no gene match: 12. The CDR3 sequence: CASSSVPATSGSADTQYF. The CDR3 DNA sequence: TGTGCCAGCAGCTCAGTACCCGCGACTAGCGGGAGTGCAGATACGCAGTATTTT.

This clonotype was picked up a small number of times. The gene calls are TRBV4-2 and TRBJ2-7; D could derive from TRBD1 or TRBD2 (5 bases each). V was shortened by 0 bases and J by 2 bases, with 14 bases between the two germline ends. Germline values: CDR1 LGHNA, CDR2 YNFKEQ. The CDR3 has 16 residues. The CDR3 reads CASSQDAGTDPYEQYF. CDR3 DNA: TGTGCCAGCAGCCAAGACGCAGGGACGGACCCCTACGAGCAGTACTTC.

V and J are TRBV6-5 and TRBJ1-6; D is possibly TRBD1 (5 bases). Germline CDR1 reads MNHEY; CDR2 reads SVGAGI. V lost 5 bases and J 8 bases, leaving 13 bases between the germline ends. The CDR3 totals 14 residues. In DNA form, the CDR3 reads TGTGCCAGCAGTAAAGGGGATGGTTATTCACCCCTCCACTTT. Protein product: CASSKGDGYSPLHF.

This sequence joins TRBV25-1 and TRBJ2-6; D is uncertain. V was clipped by 5 bases and J by 0 bases, with 8 bases between them. CDR3 length equals 15 residues. Germline values: CDR1 MGHDK, CDR2 SYGVNS. CDR3 DNA sequence: TGTGCCAGCAGTTGTGGGGACTCTGGGGCCAACGTCCTGACTTTC. It codes for CASSCGDSGANVLTF.

This clonotype has only one observation. The chain combines TRBV2 with TRBJ2-5; TRBD1 or TRBD2 may be the D gene (6 bases each). V was shortened by 7 bases and J by 5 bases, with 14 bases between the two germline ends. This CDR3 is built from 13 residues. From germline, CDR1 is SNHLY and CDR2 FYNNEI. The CDR3 protein is CASTLGGRETQYF. CDR3 coding DNA: TGTGCCAGCACCCTGGGGGGCCGGGAGACCCAGTACTTC.

The CDR3 loop reads CAISGGTSGLNYGYTF. CDR3 in DNA: TGTGCCATCAGTGGAGGAACTAGCGGGTTAAACTATGGCTACACCTTC. This chain links TRBV10-3 with TRBJ1-2; D remains ambiguous. The CDR3 length is 16 residues. CDR1 is ENHRY and CDR2 is SYGVKD in the germline V gene. The ends were cut back, 4 bases at V and 2 bases at J, with 17 bases in the middle.

The chain uses TRBV20-1 and TRBJ1-5, with D perhaps TRBD1 (5 bases). The germline V gene encodes CDR1 DFQATT and CDR2 SNEGSKA (reference sequence). The V end lost 3 bases, the J end lost 9 bases, and 9 bases lay between the germline ends. The CDR3 is 11 residues long. CDR3 loop: CSASSGPPQHF. The CDR3 nucleotides are TGCAGTGCTAGTTCGGGGCCGCCCCAGCATTTT.

This chain connects TRBV2 to TRBJ2-7, with 10 bases fitting TRBD2. Trimming took 2 bases from V and 2 from J; bases not matched to a gene: 3. Germline CDR1 SNHLY, CDR2 FYNNEI. The CDR3 is made up of 15 amino acids. As DNA, the CDR3 is TGTGCCAGCAGTGAACCGGGACTAGCGACCTACGAGCAGTACTTC. It specifies CASSEPGLATYEQYF.

The sample holds a few counts of this clonotype. This sequence joins TRBV24-1 and TRBJ1-5, with a weak D call TRBD1 (6 bases). CDR3 length: 14 residues. V was shortened by 11 bases and J by 6 bases, with 19 bases between the two germline ends. Germline lookup yields CDR1 KGHDR and CDR2 SFDVKD. The CDR3 protein is CASSLAAGVQPQHF. The CDR3, as DNA: TGTGCCAGCAGCTTGGCGGCAGGGGTTCAGCCCCAGCATTTT.

This clonotype turned up a few times. This chain joins TRBV19 and TRBJ1-1, with TRBD1 matching 9 bases. Germline CDR1 and CDR2: LNHDA and SQIVND (reference sequence). This CDR3 spans 15 amino acids. With 7 bases clipped from V and 1 base from J, the junction kept 7 bases outside the gene matches. The chain's CDR3 is CASNHPGQGNTEAFF. The CDR3 DNA follows: TGTGCCAGTAATCACCCGGGACAGGGGAACACTGAAGCTTTCTTT.

The chain recombines TRBV19 with TRBJ1-2, with D perhaps TRBD1 (6 bases). The CDR3 length is 13 residues. Looked up from germline, CDR1 is LNHDA and CDR2 is SQIVND (reference sequence). Trimming shortened V by 5 bases and J by 8 bases, and 15 bases separated the two germline ends. In DNA form, the CDR3 reads TGTGCCAGTAGTTTCGGACAGCCGGGAGGCTACACCTTC. Translated: CASSFGQPGGYTF.

Ten or more counts support this clonotype. The chain has TRBV14 and TRBJ2-2; possibly TRBD2 for D (5 bases). The germline gives CDR1 SGHDN, CDR2 FVKESK. This CDR3 region has 14 residues. V lost 5 bases to trimming and J lost 7 bases, with 14 bases between them. In DNA, the CDR3 is TGTGCCAGCAGCGCCTCGAGACGGGGCGGGGAGCTGTTTTTT. Its translation: CASSASRRGGELFF.

On this clonotype itself: Since a much larger clone is just one base distant, this may be a read error. This CDR3 is missing its conserved last phenylalanine or tryptophan, likely due to a read error. This chain joins TRBV7-2 and TRBJ2-6, with 9 bases identical to TRBD2. Looked up from germline, CDR1 is SGHTA and CDR2 is FQGNSA. V was clipped by 1 base and J by 0 bases; unmatched bases: 4. This CDR3 is 18 amino acids long. The CDR3 DNA reads as TGTGCCAGCAGCTTAGGTCTAGCGGGATTCTCTGGGGCCAACGTCCTGACTTCC. As protein: CASSLGLAGFSGANVLTS.

The chain links TRBV20-1 to TRBJ1-4; 7 bases align to TRBD1. The CDR3 is made up of 15 amino acids. The germline CDR1 and CDR2 sequences are DFQATT and SNEGSKA (reference sequence). The ends lost 5 bases at V and 2 bases at J; junction bases unmatched: 8. CDR3 DNA: TGCAGTGCTCAGGGCAGGGGGATGACTAATGAAAAACTGTTTTTT. Protein sequence: CSAQGRGMTNEKLFF.

The chain has TRBV19 and TRBJ2-5; TRBD1 aligns across 9 bases. The CDR3 is made up of 15 amino acids. Germline V gives CDR1 LNHDA, CDR2 SQIVND (reference sequence). V was pared by 6 bases and J by 5 bases, with 10 bases of the junction left unmatched. CDR3 bases: TGTGCCAGTAGCAACGGAAGGGACAGGGTGGAGACCCAGTACTTC. Translated, it gives CASSNGRDRVETQYF.

The chain recombines TRBV20-1 with TRBJ1-4; no reliable D call. Germline CDR1 is DFQATT and CDR2 is SNEGSKA (reference sequence). This CDR3 contains 16 residues. V lost 4 bases, J lost 0 bases, and 15 bases lay in between. CDR3 residues: CSATPLVFATNEKLFF. Written as DNA, the CDR3 is TGCAGTGCTACCCCGTTGGTGTTCGCAACTAATGAAAAACTGTTTTTT.

The chain carries TRBV2 and TRBJ2-5; D is unresolved. The J call may be wrong; the DNA end is better matched by TRBJ2-1. There are 11 residues in the CDR3. Germline CDR1 reads SNHLY; CDR2 reads FYNNEI. The CDR3 loop reads CASSERAKQFF. In DNA form, the CDR3 reads TGTGCCAGCAGTGAACGGGCAAAGCAGTTCTTC.

The rearrangement links TRBV29-1 to TRBJ1-2; 7 nucleotides line up with TRBD1. The germline CDR1 and CDR2 sequences are SQVTM and ANQGSEA. The CDR3 runs to 13 residues. The V and J ends lost 5 bases and 4 bases, in that order; junction bases with no gene match: 7. CDR3 in amino acids: CSVSGTVGYGYTF. The CDR3 nucleotides read TGCAGCGTTAGCGGGACAGTCGGCTATGGCTACACCTTC.

This chain joins TRBV6-2 or TRBV6-3 and TRBJ2-7; unclear D gene. Looked up from germline, CDR1 is MNHEY and CDR2 is SVGEGT. Between the trimmed V and J ends, which lost 2 bases and 2 bases, there was a span of 19 bases. The CDR3 runs to 17 residues. The CDR3 DNA is TGTGCCAGCAGTTACCTCCTACTCCGCGACGAAACCTACGAGCAGTACTTC. Residues: CASSYLLLRDETYEQYF.